This T cell receptor beta chain was sequenced during a study of radiotherapy plus CTLA-4 blockade in lung cancer (dated by TCRdb to 2016 to 2018). Notes on the research overall: Among the enrolled patients, about 19% had an objective response, and about 30% reached disease control. The full study reports these points: Increased serum interferon-beta after radiation, together with early dynamic changes in blood T cell clones, were reported to be the strongest predictors of response. After treatment with radiotherapy and ipilimumab, TCR clones that originated in tumors expanded in peripheral blood.

Focal radiation therapy combined with CTLA-4 blockade (ipilimumab) was tested in patients with chemo-refractory metastatic non-small-cell lung cancer. In regard to this clone: This clone's antigen is unknown. Base qualities were left out, and no much larger clone turns up one base away.

CDR1 and CDR2 (GTSNPN, SVGIG) derive from the germline V gene (reference sequence). The CDR3 starts with the cysteine, ends with the phenylalanine, and has 17 residues. Just the 51-base CDR3 DNA is kept, in frame starting at base 1. V ends up 8 bases short and J 0 bases short, with an unmatched junction base count of 12. Library preparation employed the immunoSEQ multiplex PCR assay. The clones in this table, taken by TCRdb from immuneACCESS, are in-frame only. Not every clone is retained; where verified, under half of the shortfall comes from an unresolved V gene, and the cause of the rest is unknown. This sample is represented by about 87,000 clones; around nine tenths of them were singletons. 16% of the sample is held by the ten biggest clonotypes.

This sequence was found in a human donor with non-small cell lung cancer that progressed on radiotherapy plus ipilimumab. The chain is assembled from TRBV30 and TRBJ2-6, and TRBD1 aligns with 8 junction nucleotides. Material: peripheral blood, obtained from a patient treated with radiotherapy plus ipilimumab. The CDR3 region: CARTLGTGVSGANVLTF. The DNA reads TGTGCCCGGACTTTGGGGACAGGCGTCTCTGGGGCCAACGTCCTGACTTTC.